This entry concerns a single T cell receptor (beta chain). The antigen it recognizes is unknown. No much larger clonotype is one base removed from it; base qualities were not supplied. The time point label on this specimen signifies: pre-sensitization, week 0. Explained via the paper, the treatment or condition label denotes: therapeutic diphenylcyclopropenone sensitization with weekly scalp DPC. At each patch-test visit, blood was drawn before the patch test was applied. To be eligible, patients had to be aged 18 to 70, diagnosed with alopecia and judged suitable for DPC therapy, while pregnant patients were excluded. Total RNA was extracted from unfractionated whole blood collected in Tempus Blood RNA tubes. The sample comes from a study of human T cells and chemical hapten exposure (dated by TCRdb to about 2021). Context from the whole study: For sensitization, 2% DPC in acetone was applied to a roughly 2 cm by roughly 2 cm area of upper inner arm skin. Throughout the approximately 26-week study period, patients were also given weekly therapeutic DPC doses on the scalp. Patch testing was done on the upper back using Finn chambers containing 0.01% DPC, and results were scored after 6 days according to International Contact Dermatitis Research Group standards. The patient cohort, mostly female, included alopecia areata with under or over 50% scalp involvement, alopecia totalis and alopecia universalis. Libraries were pooled for sequencing, and variation in per-sample TCR yields was attributed mainly to small differences in library volumes within the pool. In alopecia patients, the study followed how the peripheral blood TCR repertoire changed in vivo over primary and secondary sensitization to diphenylcyclopropenone (DPC), a hapten. Blood samples were taken from patients before sensitization (week 0) and at 2, 6 and about 24 weeks after DPC sensitization. For TCR sequencing, blood came from about 28 alopecia patients at anywhere from one to four time points (pre-sensitization, 2, 6 and 24 weeks). Paper-wide results and their limitations: No change with DPC sensitization was found in the number of TCRs above 1 in 1000 frequency, and no evidence of global repertoire structure alterations was found. A positive correlation was found between the number of PT1 expanded TCRs and patch test score, with significance reached at thresholds 8, 16 and 32 but not 4. Because every patient had alopecia, a presumed autoimmune disease, the patients' immune response might differ from that of healthy individuals. Repeated subsampling changed both the strength of the expansion versus patch-test correlation and the threshold at which that correlation became significant. Significantly more large CDR3 similarity clusters were formed by expanded TCRs than by pre-sensitization or healthy control sets, consistent with antigen-driven responses.

Library construction relied on RACE. Data came from a NextSeq 500. During library preparation, unique molecular identifiers were attached to individual cDNA molecules so that TCRs could be counted quantitatively and reproducibly. Each blood RNA sample was used to sequence both TCR alpha and TCR beta chains. Turning to the authors' computational methods: A median of about 100,000 TCRs per sample was observed, with a range of 23,224 to 690,600. V, J and CDR3 annotation of the TCR reads was carried out using the Decombinator software suite. Every sample was subsampled to the same number of TCRs (28,000) for the PS versus PT1 abundance plots. TCRs were defined as expanded if absent before sensitization and observed at least eight times at the 2-week time point. TCRdb passed the public sequencing reads through fastp at Q25 and MiXCR, retaining productive beta sequences. Rows with one shared CDR3 protein collapse into an entry with the most common genes and DNA. TCRdb's processing, not the authors' own work, is the source of the V and J calls. This sample gives over 300,000 distinct CDR3 sequences in total; roughly 5% of them show up just once. Roughly 2.6% of the sample is taken by the ten largest.

At the junction V is shortened by 4 bases and J by 7 bases; bases outside the gene matches: 6. Per the germline V gene, SGHAT is the CDR1 and FQNNGV is the CDR2. The CDR3 runs 14 residues from the cysteine to the phenylalanine. Of all the DNA, just the CDR3 is kept, 42 bases in frame from base 1. The rearrangement joined TRBV11-2 to TRBJ1-5; 8 bases in the middle match TRBD1. This clonotype was sampled from a woman aged 45 to 65 with alopecia areata. Some clones in this sample may be carry-over from other donors' samples. This sample comprised whole blood, obtained in connection with sensitization to the hapten diphenylcyclopropenone (DPC). The encoded CDR3 is CASSSTGDRQPQHF. The DNA sequence reads TGTGCCAGCAGCTCGACAGGGGATAGGCAGCCCCAGCATTTT.